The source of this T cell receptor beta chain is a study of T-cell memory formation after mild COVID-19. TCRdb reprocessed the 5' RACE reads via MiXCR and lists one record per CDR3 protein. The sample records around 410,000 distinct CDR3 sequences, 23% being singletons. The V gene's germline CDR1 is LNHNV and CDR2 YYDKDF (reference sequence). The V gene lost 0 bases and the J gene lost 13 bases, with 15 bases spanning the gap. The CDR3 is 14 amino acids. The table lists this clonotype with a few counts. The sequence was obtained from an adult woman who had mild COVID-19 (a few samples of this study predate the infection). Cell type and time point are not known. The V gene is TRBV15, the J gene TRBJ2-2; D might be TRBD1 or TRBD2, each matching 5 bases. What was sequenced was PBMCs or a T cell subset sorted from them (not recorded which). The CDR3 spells CATSRDPGPTGLFF. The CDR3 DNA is TGTGCCACCAGCAGAGATCCGGGACCAACGGGGCTGTTTTTT.